This T cell receptor beta chain originates from a study of T cell changes during pregnancy in multiple sclerosis. Germline loops: CDR1 ENHRY, CDR2 SYGVKD. Deletions cut 2 bases from V and 0 bases from J, with 12 bases between. The CDR3 contains 16 residues. Profiled with immunoSEQ multiplex PCR; TCRdb holds only in-frame clones, not every one. The table shows about 120,000 clones, with 90% to 95% occurring only once. The V gene is TRBV10-3, the J gene TRBJ2-3, with D possibly matching TRBD1 (6 bases). Source: peripheral blood, taken before pregnancy. This TCR was sampled from a female donor with multiple sclerosis, enrolled in a pregnancy study. The CDR3 protein is CAISEPGTPSTDTQYF. Written as DNA, the CDR3 is TGTGCCATCAGTGAGCCCGGGACACCTAGCACAGATACGCAGTATTTT.